Listed below are T cell receptor beta chains from one sample, sequenced in a study of T cell responses to AZD1222 COVID-19 vaccine. The table came from immunoSEQ multiplex PCR; TCRdb's copy has only in-frame clones and leaves some out. The sample consists of 150,000 or so clones, 91% of them appearing once. The sequencing used peripheral blood, collected 28 days after the second AZD1222 dose. Receptor source: an adult who received the AZD1222 COVID-19 vaccine. CDR3s include the opening cysteine and the closing phenylalanine or tryptophan. The order of the fields is CDR3 protein, J gene, CDR3 length, V gene.

cdr3_aa: CASSLAAGRGTEAFF
j_call: TRBJ1-1
cdr3_length: 15
v_call: TRBV7-9

cdr3_aa: CASSSVAQGNTEAFF
j_call: TRBJ1-1
cdr3_length: 15
v_call: TRBV5-1

cdr3_aa: CASSHSGANVLTF
j_call: TRBJ2-6
cdr3_length: 13
v_call: TRBV5-8

cdr3_aa: CSVASPGPLSYEQYF
j_call: TRBJ2-7
cdr3_length: 15
v_call: TRBV29-1

cdr3_aa: CSAVWRYEQYF
j_call: TRBJ2-7
cdr3_length: 11
v_call: TRBV20-1

cdr3_aa: CASSLMGPGSGQYF
j_call: TRBJ2-7
cdr3_length: 14
v_call: TRBV27

cdr3_aa: CASSARGLAGGQETQYF
j_call: TRBJ2-5
cdr3_length: 17
v_call: TRBV7-6

cdr3_aa: CASSLTGNQPQHF
j_call: TRBJ1-5
cdr3_length: 13
v_call: TRBV28

cdr3_aa: CASSDPGESRTDTQYF
j_call: TRBJ2-3
cdr3_length: 16
v_call: TRBV9

cdr3_aa: CASTLGGGVTYNEQFF
j_call: TRBJ2-1
cdr3_length: 16
v_call: TRBV7-2

cdr3_aa: CASSESADRSNEQFF
j_call: TRBJ2-1
cdr3_length: 15
v_call: TRBV5-1

cdr3_aa: CASSLALLQGRNTEAFF
j_call: TRBJ1-1
cdr3_length: 17
v_call: TRBV5-4

cdr3_aa: CASSSRWGYHYGYTF
j_call: TRBJ1-2
cdr3_length: 15
v_call: TRBV5-6

cdr3_aa: CASSGDRVESSSYNEQFF
j_call: TRBJ2-1
cdr3_length: 18
v_call: TRBV7-7

cdr3_aa: CASSERWDRGNQPQHF
j_call: TRBJ1-5
cdr3_length: 16
v_call: TRBV6-1

cdr3_aa: CASSVRTGGGTDTQYF
j_call: TRBJ2-3
cdr3_length: 16
v_call: TRBV9

cdr3_aa: CASRARTGLGNTIYF
j_call: TRBJ1-3
cdr3_length: 15
v_call: TRBV6-5

cdr3_aa: CASSKTGPNTEAFF
j_call: TRBJ1-1
cdr3_length: 14
v_call: TRBV7-6

cdr3_aa: CASSQGGAKEQFF
j_call: TRBJ2-1
cdr3_length: 13
v_call: TRBV4-2

cdr3_aa: CASSEGLAEQYF
j_call: TRBJ2-7
cdr3_length: 12
v_call: TRBV10-2

cdr3_aa: CASSLRDRALIHF
j_call: TRBJ1-6
cdr3_length: 13
v_call: TRBV12-3/TRBV12-4

cdr3_aa: CASTPGGKDYGYTF
j_call: TRBJ1-2
cdr3_length: 14
v_call: TRBV2

cdr3_aa: CAIDPGQGGPNTIYF
j_call: TRBJ1-3
cdr3_length: 15
v_call: TRBV10-3

cdr3_aa: CASSLWGAGNEKLFF
j_call: TRBJ1-4
cdr3_length: 15
v_call: TRBV7-2

cdr3_aa: CASSLRVTTRTDTQYF
j_call: TRBJ2-3
cdr3_length: 16
v_call: TRBV5-1

cdr3_aa: CASTEGGATNEKLFF
j_call: TRBJ1-4
cdr3_length: 15
v_call: TRBV2

cdr3_aa: CASSSDRNEQFF
j_call: TRBJ2-1
cdr3_length: 12
v_call: TRBV11-2

cdr3_aa: CASSSGLAGADEQFF
j_call: TRBJ2-1
cdr3_length: 15
v_call: TRBV5-1

cdr3_aa: CASSMTGPSTGELFF
j_call: TRBJ2-2
cdr3_length: 15
v_call: TRBV5-4

cdr3_aa: CASSWQGQGRSTEAFF
j_call: TRBJ1-1
cdr3_length: 16
v_call: TRBV6-2/TRBV6-3

cdr3_aa: CASRLSNYGYTF
j_call: TRBJ1-2
cdr3_length: 12
v_call: TRBV28

cdr3_aa: CASSALPGTGSYNEQFF
j_call: TRBJ2-1
cdr3_length: 17
v_call: TRBV19

cdr3_aa: CASSLARGAIYEQYF
j_call: TRBJ2-7
cdr3_length: 15
v_call: TRBV11-2

cdr3_aa: CVSRGRDTEAFF
j_call: TRBJ1-1
cdr3_length: 12
v_call: TRBV6-5

cdr3_aa: CASSQGGEGYNEQFF
j_call: TRBJ2-1
cdr3_length: 15
v_call: TRBV4-2

cdr3_aa: CASGAGQGRYGYTF
j_call: TRBJ1-2
cdr3_length: 14
v_call: TRBV27

cdr3_aa: CASSPPSGQGALNEKLFF
j_call: TRBJ1-4
cdr3_length: 18
v_call: TRBV18

cdr3_aa: CASSAYPGQGQSNEQFF
j_call: TRBJ2-1
cdr3_length: 17
v_call: TRBV9

cdr3_aa: CRGGGRAEAFF
j_call: TRBJ1-1
cdr3_length: 11
v_call: TRBV20-1

cdr3_aa: CASSLAGSTEAFF
j_call: TRBJ1-1
cdr3_length: 13
v_call: TRBV5-5

cdr3_aa: CASSLQGANTEAFF
j_call: TRBJ1-1
cdr3_length: 14
v_call: TRBV7-9

cdr3_aa: CASSPTGNTIYF
j_call: TRBJ1-3
cdr3_length: 12
v_call: TRBV9

cdr3_aa: CVRSLETGCQYEQYF
j_call: TRBJ2-7
cdr3_length: 15
v_call: TRBV7-5